This T cell receptor (beta chain) was recorded in a study of T-cell reconstitution after alpha-beta-depleted transplantation in children (dated by TCRdb to 2016 to 2018). Looking at the study overall: Using TCR repertoire profiling, the study followed T-cell immune reconstitution in a quantitative way in children after TCRalphabeta/CD19-depleted allogeneic hematopoietic cell transplantation.

On this clonotype itself: Its binding antigen is unknown. Base qualities are not recorded, but no much larger clone differs from it by a single base.

The germline V gene yields MGHRA for CDR1 and YSYEKL for CDR2. The CDR3 runs 14 residues from the cysteine to the phenylalanine. Left in the record is the CDR3 DNA by itself, 42 bases read in frame from the first base. From V the trimming removes 4 bases and from J it removes 8 bases, while the gene matches leave 7 bases of the junction unaccounted for. The library was made by PCR. Sequencing instrument: Illumina HiSeq 2500. Molecular barcoding was employed in the preparation of TCR libraries, with unique molecular identifiers being used to normalize TCRbeta repertoire quantification. TCRdb applied fastp at Q25 and MiXCR to the public reads, then kept only in-frame beta chains. When rows share a CDR3 protein, they turn into one entry using the most common DNA and genes. The sample table records nearly 550,000 distinct CDR3 sequences; approximately 20% of these occur just once. The top ten clones comprise over 3% of the sample.

Sequenced here: PBMCs from the stem cell graft donor, sampled from the stem cell graft. This sequence uses TRBV4-1 and TRBJ2-1, and 8 junctional nucleotides match TRBD2. This TCR was recovered from a human donor who donated a stem cell graft to a child with acute lymphoblastic leukemia. The nucleotides are TGCGCCAGCAGCCCCCTGACTAGCGAGGATGAGCAGTTCTTC. It translates as CASSPLTSEDEQFF.